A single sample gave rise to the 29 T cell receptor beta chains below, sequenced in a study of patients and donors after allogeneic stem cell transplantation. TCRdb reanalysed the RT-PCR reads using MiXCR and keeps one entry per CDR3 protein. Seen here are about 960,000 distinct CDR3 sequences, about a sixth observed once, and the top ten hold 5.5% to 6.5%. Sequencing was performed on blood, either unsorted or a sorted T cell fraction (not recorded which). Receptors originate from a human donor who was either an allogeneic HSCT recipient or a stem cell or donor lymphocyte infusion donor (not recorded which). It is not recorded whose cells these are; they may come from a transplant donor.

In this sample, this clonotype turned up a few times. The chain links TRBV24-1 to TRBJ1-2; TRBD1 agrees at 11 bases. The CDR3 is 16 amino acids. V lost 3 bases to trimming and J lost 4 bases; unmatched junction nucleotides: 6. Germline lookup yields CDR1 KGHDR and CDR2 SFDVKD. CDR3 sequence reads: CATSDKGQGDRYGYTF. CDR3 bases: TGTGCCACCAGTGATAAGGGACAGGGGGACCGCTATGGCTACACCTTC.

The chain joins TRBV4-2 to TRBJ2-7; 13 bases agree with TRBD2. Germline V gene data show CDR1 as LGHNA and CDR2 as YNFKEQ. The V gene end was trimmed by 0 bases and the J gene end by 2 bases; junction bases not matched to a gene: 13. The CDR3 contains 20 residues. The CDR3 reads CASSQESFLTSGRRPYEQYF. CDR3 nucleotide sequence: TGTGCCAGCAGCCAAGAATCCTTTTTGACTAGCGGGAGGAGGCCCTACGAGCAGTACTTC.

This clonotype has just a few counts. The CDR3 is CASHTYPGQGIQPQHF. The DNA for the CDR3 is TGTGCCAGCCACACGTACCCGGGACAGGGCATTCAGCCCCAGCATTTT. The V call is TRBV7-9, the J call TRBJ1-5; 9 bases fit TRBD1. J was trimmed by 6 bases and V by 8 bases; bases with no gene match: 14. Germline values: CDR1 SEHNR, CDR2 FQNEAQ (reference sequence). CDR3 size: 16 residues.

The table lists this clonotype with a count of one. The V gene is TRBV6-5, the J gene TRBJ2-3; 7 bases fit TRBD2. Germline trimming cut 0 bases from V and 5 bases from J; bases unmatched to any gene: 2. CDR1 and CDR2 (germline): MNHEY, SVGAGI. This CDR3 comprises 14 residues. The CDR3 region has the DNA TGTGCCAGCAGTTACTCCGGGGGGAAAGATACGCAGTATTTT. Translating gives CASSYSGGKDTQYF.

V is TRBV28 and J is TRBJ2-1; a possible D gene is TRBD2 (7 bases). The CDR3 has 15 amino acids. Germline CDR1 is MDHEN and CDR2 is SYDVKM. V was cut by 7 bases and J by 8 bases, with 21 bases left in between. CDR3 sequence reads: CASTGASGPWDEQFF. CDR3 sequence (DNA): TGTGCCAGCACAGGGGCTAGCGGCCCATGGGATGAGCAGTTCTTC.

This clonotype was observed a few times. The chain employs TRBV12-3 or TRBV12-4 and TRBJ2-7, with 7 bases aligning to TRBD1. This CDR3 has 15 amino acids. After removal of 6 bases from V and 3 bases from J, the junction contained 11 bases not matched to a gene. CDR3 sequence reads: CASSSGTAKLYEQYF. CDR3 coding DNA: TGTGCCAGCAGCTCTGGGACAGCGAAACTCTACGAGCAGTACTTC.

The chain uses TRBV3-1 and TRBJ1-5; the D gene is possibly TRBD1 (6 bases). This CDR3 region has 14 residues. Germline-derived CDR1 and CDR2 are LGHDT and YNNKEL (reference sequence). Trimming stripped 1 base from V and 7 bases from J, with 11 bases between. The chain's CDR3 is CASSQGGGKQPQHF. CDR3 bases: TGTGCCAGCAGCCAAGGAGGGGGTAAGCAGCCCCAGCATTTT.

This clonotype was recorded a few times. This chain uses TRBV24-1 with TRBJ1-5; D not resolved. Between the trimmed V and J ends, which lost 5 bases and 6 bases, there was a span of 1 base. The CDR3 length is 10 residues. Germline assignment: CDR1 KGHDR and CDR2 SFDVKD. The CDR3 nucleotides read TGTGCCACCAGTGTTCAGCCCCAGCATTTT. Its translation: CATSVQPQHF.

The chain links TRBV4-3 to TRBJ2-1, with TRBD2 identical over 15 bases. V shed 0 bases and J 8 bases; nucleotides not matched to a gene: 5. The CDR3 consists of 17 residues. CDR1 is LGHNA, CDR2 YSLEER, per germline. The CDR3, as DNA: TGCGCCAGCAGCCAAGATAGGACTAGCGGGGGGGCCCATGAGCAGTTCTTC. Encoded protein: CASSQDRTSGGAHEQFF.

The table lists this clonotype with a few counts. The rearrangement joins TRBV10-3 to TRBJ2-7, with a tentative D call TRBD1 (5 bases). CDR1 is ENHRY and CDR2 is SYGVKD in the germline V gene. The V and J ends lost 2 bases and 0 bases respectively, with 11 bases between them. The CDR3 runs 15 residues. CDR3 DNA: TGTGCCATCAGTGAGGGGGCGGTGAGCTCCTACGAGCAGTACTTC. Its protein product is CAISEGAVSSYEQYF.

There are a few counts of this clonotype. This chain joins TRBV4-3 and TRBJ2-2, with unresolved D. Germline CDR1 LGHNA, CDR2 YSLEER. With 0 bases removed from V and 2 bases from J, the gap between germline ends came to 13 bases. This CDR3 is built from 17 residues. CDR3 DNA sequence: TGCGCCAGCAGCCAAGAATACTCCGGAGCAAACACCGGGGAGCTGTTTTTT. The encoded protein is CASSQEYSGANTGELFF.

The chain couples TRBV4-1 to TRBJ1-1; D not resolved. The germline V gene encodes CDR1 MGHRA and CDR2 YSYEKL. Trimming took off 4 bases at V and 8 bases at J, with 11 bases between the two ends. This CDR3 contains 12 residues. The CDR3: CASSLGEGEAFF. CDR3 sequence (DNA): TGCGCCAGCAGCCTTGGGGAAGGAGAAGCTTTCTTT.

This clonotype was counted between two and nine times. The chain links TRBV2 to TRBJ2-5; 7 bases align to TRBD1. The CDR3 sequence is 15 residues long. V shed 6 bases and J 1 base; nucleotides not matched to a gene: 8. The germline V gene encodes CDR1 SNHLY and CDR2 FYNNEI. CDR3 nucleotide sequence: TGTGCCAGCAGAGAGACCGGGACAGCCCAAGAGACCCAGTACTTC. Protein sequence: CASRETGTAQETQYF.

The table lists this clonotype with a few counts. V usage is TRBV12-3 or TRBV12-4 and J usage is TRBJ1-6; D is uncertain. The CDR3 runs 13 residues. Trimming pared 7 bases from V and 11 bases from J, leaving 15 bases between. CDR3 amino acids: CASTVFGVAPLHF. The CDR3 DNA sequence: TGTGCCAGCACGGTCTTCGGGGTCGCACCCCTCCACTTT.

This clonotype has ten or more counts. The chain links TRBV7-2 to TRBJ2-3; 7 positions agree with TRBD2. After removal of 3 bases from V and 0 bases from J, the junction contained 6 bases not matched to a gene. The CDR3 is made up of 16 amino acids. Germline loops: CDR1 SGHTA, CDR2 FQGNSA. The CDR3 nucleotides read TGTGCCAGCAGCTTGGGGGGGAAGACTAGCACAGATACGCAGTATTTT. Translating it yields CASSLGGKTSTDTQYF.

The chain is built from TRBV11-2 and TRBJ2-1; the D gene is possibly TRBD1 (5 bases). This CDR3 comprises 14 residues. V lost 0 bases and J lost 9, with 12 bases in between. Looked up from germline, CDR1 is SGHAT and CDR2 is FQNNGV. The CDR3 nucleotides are TGTGCCAGCAGCTTAGAGAAAGGGGCTGGTGAGCAGTTCTTC. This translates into CASSLEKGAGEQFF.

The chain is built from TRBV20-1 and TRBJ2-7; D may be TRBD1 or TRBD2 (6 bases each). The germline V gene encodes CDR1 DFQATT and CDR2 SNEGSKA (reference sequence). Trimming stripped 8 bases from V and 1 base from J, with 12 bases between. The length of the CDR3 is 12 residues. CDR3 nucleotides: TGCAGTCCGGGGGCGGAATCCTACGAGCAGTACTTC. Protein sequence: CSPGAESYEQYF.

This CDR3 reads CASSTTPGQGPYEQYF. The CDR3 DNA reads TGTGCCAGCTCAACAACCCCCGGACAGGGCCCCTACGAGCAGTACTTC. The gene calls are TRBV18 and TRBJ2-7, with 8 bases aligning to TRBD1. The germline V gene has CDR1 KGHSH and CDR2 LQKENI. The CDR3 extends over 16 amino acids. The V gene end was trimmed by 5 bases and the J gene end by 2 bases; junction bases not matched to a gene: 11.

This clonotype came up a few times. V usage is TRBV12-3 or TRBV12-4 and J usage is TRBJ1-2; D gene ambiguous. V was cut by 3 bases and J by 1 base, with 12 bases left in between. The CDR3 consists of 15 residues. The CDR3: CASSFSSTVNYGYTF. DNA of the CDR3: TGTGCCAGCAGTTTCAGCAGCACCGTTAACTATGGCTACACCTTC.

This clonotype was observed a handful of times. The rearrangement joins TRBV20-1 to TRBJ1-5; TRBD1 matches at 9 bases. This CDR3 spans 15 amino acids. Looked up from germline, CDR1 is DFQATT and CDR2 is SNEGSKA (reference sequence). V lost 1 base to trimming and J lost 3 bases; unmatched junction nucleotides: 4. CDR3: CSARGGTGTNQPQHF. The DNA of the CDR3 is TGCAGTGCTAGAGGGGGGACAGGGACCAATCAGCCCCAGCATTTT.

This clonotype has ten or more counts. CDR3 nucleotide sequence: TGTGCCAGCAGCGTAAGGGGCGAGGGCACTGAAGCTTTCTTT. Its translation is CASSVRGEGTEAFF. The chain carries TRBV9 and TRBJ1-1; tentatively, D is TRBD1 (5 bases). Trimming shortened V by 1 base and J by 4 bases, and 11 bases separated the two germline ends. Germline loops: CDR1 SGDLS, CDR2 YYNGEE. The CDR3 sequence is 14 residues long.

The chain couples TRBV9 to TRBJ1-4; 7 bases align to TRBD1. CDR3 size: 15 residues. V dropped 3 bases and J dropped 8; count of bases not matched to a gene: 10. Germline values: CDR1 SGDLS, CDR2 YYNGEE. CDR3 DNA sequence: TGTGCCAGCAGCGCTTGGGACAGACAGCAGGAAAAACTGTTTTTT. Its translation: CASSAWDRQQEKLFF. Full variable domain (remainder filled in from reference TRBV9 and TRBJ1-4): DSGVTQTPKHLITATGQRVTLRCSPRSGDLSVYWYQQSLDQGLQFLIQYYNGEERAKGNILERFSAQQFPDLHSELNLSSLELGDSALYFCASSAWDRQQEKLFFGSGTQLSVL.

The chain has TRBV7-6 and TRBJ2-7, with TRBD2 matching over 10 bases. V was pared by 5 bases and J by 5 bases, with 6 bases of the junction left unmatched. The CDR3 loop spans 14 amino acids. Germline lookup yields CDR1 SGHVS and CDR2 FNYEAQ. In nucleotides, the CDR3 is TGTGCCAGCAGCAACACTAGCGGGGTCAACGAGCAGTACTTC. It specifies CASSNTSGVNEQYF.

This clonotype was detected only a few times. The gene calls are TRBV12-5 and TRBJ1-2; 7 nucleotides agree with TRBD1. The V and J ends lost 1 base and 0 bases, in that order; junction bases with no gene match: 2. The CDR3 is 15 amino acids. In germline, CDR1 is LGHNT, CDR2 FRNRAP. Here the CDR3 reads CASGLGRGTNYGYTF. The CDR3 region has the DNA TGTGCTAGTGGTTTGGGCAGGGGGACTAACTATGGCTACACCTTC.

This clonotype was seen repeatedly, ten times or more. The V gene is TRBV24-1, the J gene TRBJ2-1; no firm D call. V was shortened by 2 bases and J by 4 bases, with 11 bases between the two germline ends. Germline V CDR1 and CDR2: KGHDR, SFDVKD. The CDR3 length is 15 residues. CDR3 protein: CATSDSTHIYNEQFF. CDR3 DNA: TGTGCCACCAGTGATTCGACCCATATTTACAATGAGCAGTTCTTC.

Written as DNA, the CDR3 is TGCAGTGTTTCACTCCGGGCGGTCTCCCTTCTCGAGACCCAGTACTTC. This encodes CSVSLRAVSLLETQYF. The chain has TRBV20-1 and TRBJ2-5; D not resolved. Trimming took off 7 bases at V and 5 bases at J, with 26 bases between the two ends. The CDR3 sequence is 16 residues long. CDR1 and CDR2 (germline): DFQATT, SNEGSKA (reference sequence).

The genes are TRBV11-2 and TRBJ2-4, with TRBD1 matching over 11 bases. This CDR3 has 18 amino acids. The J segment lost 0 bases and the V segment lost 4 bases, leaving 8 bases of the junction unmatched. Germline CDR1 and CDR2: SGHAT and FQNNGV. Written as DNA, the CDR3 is TGTGCCAGCAGCTCCGGGACAGGGGGTAATAAAGCCAAAAACATTCAGTACTTC. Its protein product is CASSSGTGGNKAKNIQYF.

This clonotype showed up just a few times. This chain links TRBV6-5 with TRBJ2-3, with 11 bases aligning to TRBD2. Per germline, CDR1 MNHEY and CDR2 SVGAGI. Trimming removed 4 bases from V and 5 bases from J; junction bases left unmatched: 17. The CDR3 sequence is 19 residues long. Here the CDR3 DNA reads TGTGCCAGCAGTTCTATAGCGGGGGGGCCAAAGGTGTTTAGAGATACGCAGTATTTT. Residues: CASSSIAGGPKVFRDTQYF.

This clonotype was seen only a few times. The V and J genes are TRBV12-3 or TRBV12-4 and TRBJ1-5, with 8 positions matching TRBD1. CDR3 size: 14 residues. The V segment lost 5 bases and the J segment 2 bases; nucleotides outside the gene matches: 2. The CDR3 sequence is CASSQTGGNQPQHF. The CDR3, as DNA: TGTGCCAGCAGTCAGACAGGGGGCAATCAGCCCCAGCATTTT.